This TCR beta chain comes out of a study of cytomegalovirus exposure and HLA in healthy donors. Study-level points and caveats: Later work associated 17,000 or so TCR beta sequences with HLA alleles at 0.05 false discovery rate. The authors listed roughly 150 TCR beta chains as cytomegalovirus-associated. Despite most TCR sequences being rare, some public TCRs occurred in many donors. Later analysis associated a missense DCLRE1C variant with TCR beta V- and J-gene trimming.

The ends were cut back, 2 bases at V and 7 bases at J, with 13 bases in the middle. The CDR3 extends over 14 amino acids. Germline loops: CDR1 MNHEY, CDR2 SVGAGI. The PCR made use of 60 Vbeta and 13 Jbeta primers. Profiled with immunoSEQ multiplex PCR; TCRdb holds only in-frame clones, not every one. The sample contains 120,000 or so clones, approximately 83% of which appear only once. This clone has more than one count but fewer than ten. The antigen is undetermined. Input material: PBMCs. The rearrangement links TRBV6-5 to TRBJ2-3, with D perhaps matching TRBD2 (6 bases). The sequence derives from a man in his forties in good health and CMV-seronegative. CDR3 nucleotides: TGTGCCAGCAGTTACGCGGGGTCCCGGAATACGCAGTATTTT. Its translation is CASSYAGSRNTQYF.